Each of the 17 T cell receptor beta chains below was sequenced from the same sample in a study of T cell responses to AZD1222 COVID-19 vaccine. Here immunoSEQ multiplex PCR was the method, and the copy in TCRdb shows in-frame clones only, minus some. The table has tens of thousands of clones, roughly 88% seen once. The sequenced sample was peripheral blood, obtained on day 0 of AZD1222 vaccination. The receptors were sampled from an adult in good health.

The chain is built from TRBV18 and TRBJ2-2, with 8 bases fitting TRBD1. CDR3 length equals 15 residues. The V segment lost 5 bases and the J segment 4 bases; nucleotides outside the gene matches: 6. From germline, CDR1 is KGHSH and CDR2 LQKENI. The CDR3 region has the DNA TGTGCCAGCTCAGCGGACAGGGTGTCCACCGGGGAGCTGTTTTTT. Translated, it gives CASSADRVSTGELFF.

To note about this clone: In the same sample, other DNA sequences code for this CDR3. The CDR3 sequence is CASSWGQLNTEAFF. The CDR3 DNA sequence: TGTGCCAGCAGCTGGGGACAGCTGAACACTGAAGCTTTCTTT. The chain joins TRBV5-4 to TRBJ1-1; 7 bases fit TRBD1. The CDR3 contains 14 residues. Per the germline V gene, CDR1 is SGHNT and CDR2 is YYREEE (reference sequence). Unmatched junction bases numbered 2, after V lost 3 bases and J lost 0 bases. The full variable domain, in which reference TRBV5-4 and TRBJ1-1 provide the parts outside the CDR3, is ETGVTQSPTHLIKTRGQQVTLRCSSQSGHNTVSWYQQALGQGPQFIFQYYREEENGRGNFPPRFSGLQFPNYSSELNVNALELDDSALYLCASSWGQLNTEAFFGQGTRLTVV.

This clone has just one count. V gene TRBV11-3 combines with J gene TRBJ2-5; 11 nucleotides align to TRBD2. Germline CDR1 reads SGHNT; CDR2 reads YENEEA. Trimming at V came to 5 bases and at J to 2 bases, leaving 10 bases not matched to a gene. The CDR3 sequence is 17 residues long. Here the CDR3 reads CASSRGTSGAKQETQYF. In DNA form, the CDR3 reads TGTGCCAGCAGCCGCGGGACTAGCGGAGCCAAACAAGAGACCCAGTACTTC.

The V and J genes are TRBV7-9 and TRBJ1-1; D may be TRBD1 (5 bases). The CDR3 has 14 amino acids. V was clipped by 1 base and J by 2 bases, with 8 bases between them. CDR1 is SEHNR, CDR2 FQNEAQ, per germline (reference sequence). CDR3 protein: CASSLGGLNTEAFF. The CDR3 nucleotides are TGTGCCAGCAGCTTAGGGGGACTTAACACTGAAGCTTTCTTT.

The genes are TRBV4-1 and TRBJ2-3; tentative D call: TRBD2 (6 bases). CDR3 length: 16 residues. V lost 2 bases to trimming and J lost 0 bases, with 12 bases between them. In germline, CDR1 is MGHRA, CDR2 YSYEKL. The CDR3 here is CASSQTILASTDTQYF. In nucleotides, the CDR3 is TGCGCCAGCAGCCAAACGATCCTAGCGAGCACAGATACGCAGTATTTT.

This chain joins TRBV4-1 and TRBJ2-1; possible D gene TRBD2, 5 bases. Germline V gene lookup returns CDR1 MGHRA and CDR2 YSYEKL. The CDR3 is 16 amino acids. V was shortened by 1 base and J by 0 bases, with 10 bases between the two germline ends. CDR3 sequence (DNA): TGCGCCAGCAGCCAAGGGCGGAGGAGCTCCTACAATGAGCAGTTCTTC. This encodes CASSQGRRSSYNEQFF.

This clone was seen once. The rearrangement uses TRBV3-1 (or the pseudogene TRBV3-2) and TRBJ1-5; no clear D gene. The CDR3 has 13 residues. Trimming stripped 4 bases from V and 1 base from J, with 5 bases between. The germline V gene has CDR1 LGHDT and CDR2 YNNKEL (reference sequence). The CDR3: CASSLESNQPQHF. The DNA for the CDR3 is TGTGCCAGCAGCCTAGAGAGCAATCAGCCCCAGCATTTT.

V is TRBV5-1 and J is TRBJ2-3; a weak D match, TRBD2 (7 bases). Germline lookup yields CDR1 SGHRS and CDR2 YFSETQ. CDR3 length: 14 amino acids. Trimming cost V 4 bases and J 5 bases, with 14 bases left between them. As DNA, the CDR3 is TGCGCCAGCAGCGGGACACCGGGGGGAGATACGCAGTATTTT. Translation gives CASSGTPGGDTQYF.

CDR3 sequence: CASSLTGTYEQYF. The CDR3 DNA is TGTGCCAGCAGCTTGACAGGGACCTACGAGCAGTACTTC. The chain has TRBV5-4 and TRBJ2-7, with a tentative D call TRBD1 (6 bases). V gave up 1 base and J gave up 2 bases, with 7 bases separating them. Germline V gene sequence: CDR1 SGHNT, CDR2 YYREEE (reference sequence). The CDR3 spans 13 residues.

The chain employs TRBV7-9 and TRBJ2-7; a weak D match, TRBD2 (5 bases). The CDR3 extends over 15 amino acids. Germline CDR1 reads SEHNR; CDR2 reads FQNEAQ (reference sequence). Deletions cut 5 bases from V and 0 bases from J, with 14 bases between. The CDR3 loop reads CASSPLGESSYEQYF. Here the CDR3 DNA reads TGTGCCAGCAGCCCGCTGGGAGAGAGCTCCTACGAGCAGTACTTC.

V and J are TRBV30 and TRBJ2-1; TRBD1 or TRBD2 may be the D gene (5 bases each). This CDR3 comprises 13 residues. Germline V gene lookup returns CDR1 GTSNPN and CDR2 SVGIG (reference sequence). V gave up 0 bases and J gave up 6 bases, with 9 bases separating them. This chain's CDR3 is CAWSVNGGNEQFF. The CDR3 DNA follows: TGTGCCTGGAGTGTAAATGGGGGCAATGAGCAGTTCTTC.

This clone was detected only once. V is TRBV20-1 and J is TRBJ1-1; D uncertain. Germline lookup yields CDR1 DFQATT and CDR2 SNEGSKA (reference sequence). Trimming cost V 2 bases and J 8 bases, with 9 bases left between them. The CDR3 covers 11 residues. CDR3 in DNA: TGCAGTGCTAGAAATATAGGGGAAGCTTTCTTT. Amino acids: CSARNIGEAFF.

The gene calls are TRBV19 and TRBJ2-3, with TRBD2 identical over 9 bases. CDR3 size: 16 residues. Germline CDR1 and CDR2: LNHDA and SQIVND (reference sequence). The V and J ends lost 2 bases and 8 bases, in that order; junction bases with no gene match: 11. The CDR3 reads CASSITEGGRAATQYF. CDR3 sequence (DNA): TGTGCCAGTAGTATAACGGAGGGCGGGAGGGCCGCTACGCAGTATTTT. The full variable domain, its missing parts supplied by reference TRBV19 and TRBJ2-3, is DGGITQSPKYLFRKEGQNVTLSCEQNLNHDAMYWYRQDPGQGLRLIYYSQIVNDFQKGDIAEGYSVSREKKESFPLTVTSAQKNPTAFYLCASSITEGGRAATQYFGPGTRLTVL.

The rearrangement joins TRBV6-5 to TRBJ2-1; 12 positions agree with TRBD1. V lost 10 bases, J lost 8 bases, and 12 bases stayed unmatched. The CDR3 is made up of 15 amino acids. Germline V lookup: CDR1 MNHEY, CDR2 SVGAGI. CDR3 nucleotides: TGTGCCACTTCCCCCTCCGGGACAGGGGGCTATGAGCAGTTCTTC. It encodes CATSPSGTGGYEQFF.

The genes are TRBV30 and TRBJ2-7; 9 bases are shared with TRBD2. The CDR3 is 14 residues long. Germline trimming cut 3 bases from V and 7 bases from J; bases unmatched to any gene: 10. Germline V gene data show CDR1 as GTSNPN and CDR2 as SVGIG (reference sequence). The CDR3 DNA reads TGTGCCTGGAGGGGATTAGCGGGAGTGGGTGAGCAGTACTTC. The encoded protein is CAWRGLAGVGEQYF.

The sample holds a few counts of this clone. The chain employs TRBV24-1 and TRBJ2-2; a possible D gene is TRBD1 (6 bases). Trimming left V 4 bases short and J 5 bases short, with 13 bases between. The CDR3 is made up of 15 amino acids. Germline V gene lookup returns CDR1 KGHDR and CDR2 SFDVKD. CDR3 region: CATSESRGGTGELFF. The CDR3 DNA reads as TGTGCCACCAGTGAATCGAGAGGGGGTACCGGGGAGCTGTTTTTT.

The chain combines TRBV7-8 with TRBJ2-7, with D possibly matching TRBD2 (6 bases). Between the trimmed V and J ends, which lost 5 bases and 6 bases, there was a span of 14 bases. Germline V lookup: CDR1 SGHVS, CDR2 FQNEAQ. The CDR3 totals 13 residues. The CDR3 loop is CASSSRRGSEQYF. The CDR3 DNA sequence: TGTGCCAGCAGCAGTAGGAGGGGCTCCGAGCAGTACTTC.